Listed below are T cell receptor beta chains from one sample, sequenced in a study of blood T cell repertoires in COVID-19. Assay used: immunoSEQ multiplex PCR; TCRdb lists only in-frame clones, some missing. The repertoire holds 320,000 or so clones, with roughly nine tenths as singletons. The sequencing input was PBMCs or T cells enriched from blood (not recorded which). These receptors came from a woman aged 25 to 39 who had recovered from COVID-19. Both conserved end residues are part of each CDR3.

V gene	J gene	CDR3 length	CDR3 protein
TRBV29-1	TRBJ1-2	14	CSVEGGQGYYGYTF
TRBV24-1	TRBJ1-1	15	CATSDSRTANTEAFF
TRBV18	TRBJ1-1	11	CASSSGESFFF
TRBV27	TRBJ2-1	15	CASSPTPAAVPAVFF
TRBV7-2	TRBJ1-2	13	CASSLGQDYGYTF
TRBV7-6	TRBJ2-7	17	CASSWDRTGTGAYEQYF
TRBV6-5	TRBJ2-7	13	CASSQGSSYEQYF
TRBV9	TRBJ1-1	15	CASSVGLNMNTEAFF
TRBV6-1	TRBJ1-1	12	CASSEQGFEAFF
TRBV4-3	TRBJ2-1	15	CASSQLAGGNNKQFF
TRBV19	TRBJ2-6	17	CASSTGTAVSGANVLTF
TRBV27	TRBJ2-7	14	CASSPASVAIEKYF
TRBV6-5	TRBJ2-7	15	CASSYSETRYYEQYF
TRBV28	TRBJ2-7	15	CASSSNGAGVYEQYF
TRBV4-1	TRBJ2-5	18	CASSHPGLAGDFEETQYF
TRBV13	TRBJ1-1	14	CASSLGAGGTEAFF
TRBV7-8	TRBJ2-2	18	CASSPGQGARFNTGELFF
TRBV6-4	TRBJ1-4	19	CASSWFDLSRWQGAEKLFF
TRBV2	TRBJ2-1	12	CAPRSSYNEQFF
TRBV19	TRBJ1-2	15	CASSIVLEQGGGYTF
TRBV4-1	TRBJ2-5	17	CASSQDQTSGGGETQYF
TRBV7-6	TRBJ1-1	14	CASSLDHGSTEAFF
TRBV25-1	TRBJ2-3	13	CASSLSGTSGGYF
TRBV4-1	TRBJ2-2	16	CASSQSDSPSTGELFF
TRBV28	TRBJ1-2	12	CASSTGDYGYTF
TRBV9	TRBJ1-4	14	CASSETAGQGPRFF
TRBV6-1	TRBJ2-2	15	CASSEQAGNTGELFF
TRBV12-3/TRBV12-4	TRBJ1-5	13	CASSGGPNQPQHF
TRBV29-1	TRBJ1-5	14	CSVGTGVSNQPQHF
TRBV5-1	TRBJ2-5	15	CASSLVGEVGETQYF
TRBV5-1	TRBJ1-6	13	CASSSRYNSPLHF
TRBV28	TRBJ2-1	15	CASSFRKIGGNEQFF
TRBV11-2	TRBJ1-6	16	CASSLDSGTGDSPLHF
TRBV19	TRBJ2-7	15	CASSSGTGGIYEQYF
TRBV5-8	TRBJ2-7	14	CASSFARVDHEQYF
TRBV30	TRBJ2-5	12	CAWSDLGETQYF
TRBV28	TRBJ2-7	12	CASTTGSYEQYF
TRBV4-2	TRBJ1-5	16	CASSQDRMGRAQPQHF
TRBV3-1/TRBV3-2	TRBJ1-2	16	CASSQVTGGPNYGYTF
TRBV27	TRBJ1-1	14	CASSLGRGALSAFF
TRBV4-2	TRBJ2-1	16	CASSQDGGGTGNEQFF
TRBV19	TRBJ1-5	16	CASSISTGGVGQPQHF
TRBV2	TRBJ1-3	15	CASSEVGGSGNTIYF
TRBV5-4	TRBJ2-5	13	CASSSGGWETQYF
TRBV28	TRBJ1-1	15	CASSLGTGVGTEAFF
TRBV6-1	TRBJ1-6	19	CASREQGQRGVVAYSPLHF
TRBV5-4	TRBJ2-3	13	CASSLDRGDTQYF
TRBV15	TRBJ2-5	14	CATSRDLGAETQYF
TRBV7-9	TRBJ2-1	15	CASSSPGTGYNEQFF
TRBV3-1/TRBV3-2	TRBJ1-1	15	CASSQVGGKRTEAFF
TRBV5-1	TRBJ2-7	14	CASSLGLVPYEQYF
TRBV4-2	TRBJ1-1	14	CASSPSGLGAEAFF
TRBV2	TRBJ2-5	14	CASSESPSGETQYF
TRBV28	TRBJ1-2	15	CASSILLGGENGYTF
TRBV18	TRBJ2-7	20	CASSPRFMTGTGGSSYEQYF
TRBV5-1	TRBJ2-7	15	CASSLVGGPTYEQYF
TRBV28	TRBJ2-2	17	CASSLSRGWGNTGELFF
TRBV18	TRBJ1-1	15	CASSPQGQGSTEAFF
TRBV25-1	TRBJ1-5	16	CASSLRPGSENQPQHF